Shown below are 24 T cell receptor beta chains from a single sample sequenced in a study of beta chain features in type 1 diabetes. Of the isolated RNA, all was reverse transcribed, and so the sequenced material was expressed TCRB transcripts. Sequencing was performed with immunoSEQ multiplex PCR; in TCRdb, only in-frame clones are kept and a portion is missing. The table lists nearly 250,000 clones, roughly two thirds of them singletons. Sequenced material: naive CD4+ T cells from blood. The receptors stem from a man in his thirties or forties in good health.

The chain recombines TRBV11-2 with TRBJ2-3, with D tentatively TRBD1 (5 bases). This CDR3 contains 14 residues. The ends were cut back, 2 bases at V and 0 bases at J, with 6 bases in the middle. Germline lookup yields CDR1 SGHAT and CDR2 FQNNGV. The CDR3 bases are TGTGCCAGCAGCTTACACAGGAGCACAGATACGCAGTATTTT. This sequence encodes CASSLHRSTDTQYF.

This chain uses TRBV30 with TRBJ1-6, with 7 bases that match TRBD1. V gave up 3 bases and J gave up 10 bases; unmatched junction bases: 9. The CDR3 contains 14 residues. The germline gives CDR1 GTSNPN, CDR2 SVGIG (reference sequence). DNA for the CDR3: TGTGCCTGGAGCCCCTCGACAGGGCAGTCACCCCTCCACTTT. It is translated as CAWSPSTGQSPLHF.

The chain uses TRBV9 and TRBJ1-2, with D possibly TRBD1 on 6 matching bases. This CDR3 comprises 13 residues. With 7 bases removed from V and 4 bases from J, the gap between germline ends came to 14 bases. The V gene's germline CDR1 is SGDLS and CDR2 YYNGEE. The CDR3 loop reads CASSKTGPYGYTF. CDR3 DNA sequence: TGTGCCAGCTCCAAAACAGGGCCCTATGGCTACACCTTC.

The chain couples TRBV29-1 to TRBJ2-5; the D is unclear. The germline V gene encodes CDR1 SQVTM and CDR2 ANQGSEA. This CDR3 has 9 residues. Trimming took 3 bases from V and 5 from J, leaving 1 base between them. The CDR3, as DNA: TGCAGCGTTGATGAGACCCAGTACTTC. Protein sequence: CSVDETQYF. The whole variable domain, filled in from reference TRBV29-1 and TRBJ2-5, reads SAVISQKPSRDICQRGTSLTIQCQVDSQVTMMFWYRQQPGQSLTLIATANQGSEATYESGFVIDKFPISRPNLTFSTLTVSNMSPEDSSIYLCSVDETQYFGPGTRLLVL.

CDR3 sequence (DNA): TGTGCCACTTCCGGCTTCGGCGCCCAGTACTTC. Translation gives CATSGFGAQYF. The V gene is TRBV27, the J gene TRBJ2-5, with unresolved D. CDR1 MNHEY and CDR2 SMNVEV come from the germline V gene (reference sequence). The V gene lost 10 bases and the J gene lost 9 bases, with 15 bases spanning the gap. The CDR3 loop spans 11 amino acids.

The chain carries TRBV7-9 and TRBJ1-1; tentative D call: TRBD1 (6 bases). CDR1 and CDR2 from the germline V gene are SEHNR and FQNEAQ (reference sequence). The CDR3 has 13 amino acids. Trimming pared 2 bases from V and 5 bases from J, leaving 9 bases between. CDR3 in amino acids: CASSLRGSTEAFF. CDR3 in DNA: TGTGCCAGCAGCTTAAGGGGGTCTACTGAAGCTTTCTTT.

This chain joins TRBV25-1 and TRBJ1-5, with 9 bases matching TRBD1. Unmatched junction bases numbered 6, after V lost 6 bases and J lost 6 bases. The germline gives CDR1 MGHDK, CDR2 SYGVNS. The CDR3 sequence is 14 residues long. The chain's CDR3 is CASSGTGLGQPQHF. CDR3 sequence (DNA): TGTGCCAGCAGCGGGACAGGGTTAGGTCAGCCCCAGCATTTT. The complete variable domain, with remaining parts taken from reference TRBV25-1 and TRBJ1-5, reads EADIYQTPRYLVIGTGKKITLECSQTMGHDKMYWYQQDPGMELHLIHYSYGVNSTEKGDLSSESTVSRIRTEHFPLTLESARPSHTSQYLCASSGTGLGQPQHFGDGTRLSIL.

This rearrangement joins TRBV30 to TRBJ1-3; 7 bases fit TRBD1. The length of the CDR3 is 12 residues. Germline V gene sequence: CDR1 GTSNPN, CDR2 SVGIG (reference sequence). V was pared by 3 bases and J by 7 bases, with 3 bases of the junction left unmatched. CDR3 nucleotide sequence: TGTGCCTGGAGGGGGACAGCGAACACCATATATTTT. Encoded protein: CAWRGTANTIYF.

This sequence joins TRBV29-1 and TRBJ2-1; D is unresolved. CDR1 and CDR2 (germline): SQVTM, ANQGSEA. V was pared by 7 bases and J by 0 bases, with 13 bases between. This CDR3 has 14 residues. DNA of the CDR3: TGCAGCGCCAGGCAGCTTCGCTCCTACAATGAGCAGTTCTTC. It is translated as CSARQLRSYNEQFF.

This chain joins TRBV7-2 and TRBJ2-2, with D perhaps TRBD1 or TRBD2 (5 bases each). The V gene lost 4 bases and the J gene lost 0 bases, with 9 bases spanning the gap. CDR3 length equals 15 residues. Germline loops: CDR1 SGHTA, CDR2 FQGNSA. Here the CDR3 DNA reads TGTGCCAGCAGCTCCGGGACGGCGAACACCGGGGAGCTGTTTTTT. It is translated as CASSSGTANTGELFF. The full variable domain, rest sourced from reference TRBV7-2 and TRBJ2-2, is GAGVSQSPSNKVTEKGKDVELRCDPISGHTALYWYRQSLGQGLEFLIYFQGNSAPDKSGLPSDRFSAERTGGSVSTLTIQRTQQEDSAVYLCASSSGTANTGELFFGEGSRLTVL.

This rearrangement joins TRBV25-1 to TRBJ2-7; D unresolved. This CDR3 contains 15 residues. Trimming cost V 4 bases and J 0 bases, with 13 bases left between them. The germline V gene encodes CDR1 MGHDK and CDR2 SYGVNS. The CDR3 reads CASSAVSKPSYEQYF. The DNA for the CDR3 is TGTGCCAGCAGTGCCGTCTCGAAACCCTCCTACGAGCAGTACTTC.

In regard to this clone: At the DNA level, this CDR3 is encoded by other sequences in the same sample as well. The rearrangement joins TRBV7-2 to TRBJ2-4; 7 nucleotides match TRBD1. Per the germline V gene, CDR1 is SGHTA and CDR2 is FQGNSA. Unmatched junction bases numbered 8, after V lost 6 bases and J lost 0 bases. The CDR3 has 16 amino acids. DNA for the CDR3: TGTGCCAGCAGTCCTCGGACAGGCCTAGCCAAAAACATTCAGTACTTC. Encoded protein: CASSPRTGLAKNIQYF.

This clone was counted between two and nine times. The V gene is TRBV5-4, the J gene TRBJ2-4; 9 nucleotides agree with TRBD1. The trim removed 4 bases at V and 0 bases at J, leaving 5 bases unmatched. Germline V CDR1 and CDR2: SGHNT, YYREEE (reference sequence). CDR3 length equals 16 residues. CDR3 residues: CASSAYRGRAKNIQYF. The CDR3 coding sequence is TGTGCCAGCAGCGCATACAGGGGGCGAGCCAAAAACATTCAGTACTTC.

This clone appeared a single time. The chain recombines TRBV10-3 with TRBJ2-5; D gene ambiguous. The CDR3 extends over 13 amino acids. Between the trimmed V and J ends, which lost 6 bases and 5 bases, there was a span of 13 bases. Germline lookup yields CDR1 ENHRY and CDR2 SYGVKD. The chain's CDR3 is CAISRIGQETQYF. The CDR3 region has the DNA TGTGCCATCAGCCGAATTGGTCAGGAGACCCAGTACTTC.

This clone was detected a few times. V and J are TRBV7-2 and TRBJ2-5; D might be TRBD2 (5 bases). The CDR3 is made up of 14 amino acids. V was cut by 2 bases and J by 4 bases, with 11 bases left in between. In germline, CDR1 is SGHTA, CDR2 FQGNSA. The CDR3 is CASSLRVRAETQYF. In DNA, the CDR3 is TGTGCCAGCAGCTTAAGGGTGAGGGCAGAGACCCAGTACTTC.

This sequence joins TRBV7-9 and TRBJ2-3; D perhaps matches TRBD2 (5 bases). The V gene's germline CDR1 is SEHNR and CDR2 FQNEAQ (reference sequence). V was shortened by 10 bases and J by 2 bases, with 13 bases between the two germline ends. The CDR3 is 13 amino acids. CDR3 loop: CATARTYTDTQYF. CDR3 sequence (DNA): TGTGCCACGGCGAGGACTTACACAGATACGCAGTATTTT.

The chain couples TRBV23-1 to TRBJ2-2, with a weak D call TRBD1 (5 bases). TRBV23-1 counts as an open reading frame of uncertain function. This CDR3 has 17 residues. Trimming stripped 1 base from V and 1 base from J, with 13 bases between. As DNA, the CDR3 is TGCGCCAGCAGTCAATGGCCAGGGTTATTGAACACCGGGGAGCTGTTTTTT. Its translation: CASSQWPGLLNTGELFF.

This clone was detected only a few times. V usage is TRBV4-3 and J usage is TRBJ2-3, with a possible D match to TRBD2 (5 bases). The CDR3 has 14 residues. CDR1 LGHNA and CDR2 YSLEER come from the germline V gene. With 0 bases removed from V and 12 bases from J, the gap between germline ends came to 16 bases. DNA of the CDR3: TGCGCCAGCAGCCAAGAGCGGCTAGCCCTGTCACAGTATTTT. This sequence encodes CASSQERLALSQYF.

The rearrangement uses TRBV21-1 and TRBJ1-6; TRBD1 was called by the table and not checked on the DNA. TRBV21-1 is a pseudogene segment. The CDR3 covers 13 residues. The CDR3 is CASSGRTGTPLHF. DNA of the CDR3: TGTGCCAGCAGCGGAAGGACAGGGACACCCCTCCACTTT.

The rearrangement uses TRBV29-1 and TRBJ1-2; 7 bases fit TRBD1. With 3 bases clipped from V and 3 bases from J, the junction kept 19 bases outside the gene matches. This CDR3 is 18 amino acids long. Germline assignment: CDR1 SQVTM and CDR2 ANQGSEA. CDR3 nucleotides: TGCAGCGTTGATTGGCTAGTTTTGACAGGGCGTATGGACTATGGCTACACCTTC. The encoded protein is CSVDWLVLTGRMDYGYTF.

This clone turned up a few times. This CDR3 is also generated by other DNA sequences in the sample. This chain joins TRBV20-1 and TRBJ2-1; D is undetermined. The CDR3 totals 11 residues. Trimming stripped 3 bases from V and 9 bases from J, with 9 bases between. CDR1 DFQATT and CDR2 SNEGSKA come from the germline V gene (reference sequence). The CDR3 reads CSASGQTEQFF. Written as DNA, the CDR3 is TGCAGTGCTAGCGGTCAGACTGAGCAGTTCTTC.

A few counts support this clone. The chain recombines TRBV29-1 with TRBJ2-5; unclear D gene. Germline CDR1 reads SQVTM; CDR2 reads ANQGSEA. CDR3 length equals 13 residues. V was cut by 4 bases and J by 2 bases, with 11 bases left in between. The CDR3 bases are TGCAGCGTTGCCCAAAGACTTCAAGAGACCCAGTACTTC. Its translation: CSVAQRLQETQYF.

The genes are TRBV13 and TRBJ1-1, with D tentatively TRBD1 (5 bases). The CDR3 has 15 amino acids. Germline CDR1 and CDR2: PRHDT and FYEKMQ (reference sequence). V was trimmed by 5 bases and J by 5 bases, leaving 18 bases between them. This CDR3 is CASSPRGEWTTEAFF. CDR3 coding DNA: TGTGCCAGCAGCCCCCGAGGGGAGTGGACGACTGAAGCTTTCTTT.

Notes on this clone: Other DNA variants within this sample encode the same CDR3. CDR3 DNA sequence: TGCAGCGTTGGGAGACGGATGAACACTGAAGCTTTCTTT. Translated: CSVGRRMNTEAFF. The chain employs TRBV29-1 and TRBJ1-1; D ambiguous. Germline V gives CDR1 SQVTM, CDR2 ANQGSEA. Trimming left V 4 bases short and J 0 bases short, with 9 bases between. This CDR3 has 13 amino acids.